A single sample is the source of the 16 T cell receptor beta chains below, sequenced in a study of regulatory T cells in long-lasting Graves disease. Noted time point: newly diagnosed GD, antithyroid drugs for less than 3 months. Researchers made the TCR library from RNA that was extracted from PBMCs. Investigators prepared the TCR beta libraries by applying iRepertoire HTBI primers and Arm-PCR of CDR3 regions. MiXCR, applied by TCRdb to the multiplex PCR reads, yields one record per CDR3 protein. Of about 440,000 distinct CDR3 sequences in the sample, about 15% were seen once. These sequences were also reported in another study, on T cells in Graves' hyperthyroidism and ophthalmopathy.

The material sequenced was peripheral blood mononuclear cells (PBMCs), taken at new diagnosis, from a patient treated with antithyroid drugs. All receptors come from a woman aged 30 to 39 with Graves disease.

This clonotype was counted ten times or more. The chain couples TRBV2 to TRBJ1-1, with 8 bases identical to TRBD1. The CDR3 has 17 residues. Per germline, CDR1 SNHLY and CDR2 FYNNEI. Trimming at V came to 7 bases and at J to 1 base, leaving 14 bases not matched to a gene. CDR3 DNA sequence: TGTGCCAGCAAAAGAACTAGGGCAGGGGGCCAGAACACTGAAGCTTTCTTT. Protein sequence: CASKRTRAGGQNTEAFF.

This clonotype was seen just once. One base away lies a much larger clone, so this may be a sequencing read error. V usage is TRBV28 and J usage is TRBJ2-2; D may be TRBD1 or TRBD2 (5 bases each). There are 15 residues in the CDR3. Looked up from germline, CDR1 is MDHEN and CDR2 is SYDVKM. The CDR3 DNA sequence: TGTTCCAGCAGTTTCCGGGACGAATACACCGGGGAGCTGTTTTTT. Amino acid sequence: CSSSFRDEYTGELFF.

This clonotype has a count of ten or more. This rearrangement joins TRBV11-1 to TRBJ2-7; TRBD1 matches 8 bases. This CDR3 spans 14 amino acids. V dropped 5 bases and J dropped 3; count of bases not matched to a gene: 6. The V gene's germline CDR1 is SGHAT and CDR2 FQDESV (reference sequence). CDR3 residues: CASSPDRGFYEQYF. DNA of the CDR3: TGTGCCAGCAGCCCAGACAGGGGCTTCTACGAGCAGTACTTC.

The chain is built from TRBV3-1 and TRBJ1-3; the D gene is possibly TRBD1 (5 bases). The V and J ends lost 6 bases and 2 bases respectively, with 11 bases between them. The CDR3 length is 14 residues. Germline CDR1 and CDR2: LGHDT and YNNKEL (reference sequence). CDR3 coding DNA: TGTGCCAGCAGTTTACAGGTCCCTGGAAACACCATATATTTT. Translation: CASSLQVPGNTIYF.

This clonotype was recorded many times. The chain combines TRBV10-3 with TRBJ1-1; unclear D gene. V was shortened by 0 bases and J by 5 bases, with 7 bases between the two germline ends. This CDR3 comprises 13 residues. From germline, CDR1 is ENHRY and CDR2 SYGVKD. The CDR3: CAISESRRTEAFF. The CDR3 nucleotides read TGTGCCATCAGTGAGTCGCGGCGGACTGAAGCTTTCTTT.

In this sample, this clonotype turned up many times. The rearrangement links TRBV7-8 to TRBJ2-5; D possibly matches TRBD1 or TRBD2 (5 bases each). The CDR3 spans 14 residues. Trimming removed 1 base from V and 4 bases from J, with 10 bases in between. Germline CDR1 is SGHVS and CDR2 is FQNEAQ. The CDR3 region is CASSLVAGRETQYF. The CDR3 DNA follows: TGTGCCAGCAGCTTAGTGGCAGGGAGAGAGACCCAGTACTTC.

There are many counts of this clonotype. The chain employs TRBV20-1 and TRBJ2-3, with TRBD1 as a possible D gene (5 bases). The DNA end is more similar to TRBJ2-5, so the J call may be wrong. Per the germline V gene, CDR1 is DFQATT and CDR2 is SNEGSKA (reference sequence). This CDR3 has 13 residues. The CDR3 region has the DNA TGCAGTGCTGCAGGACACCCGGTGGAGACCCAGTACTTC. This encodes CSAAGHPVETQYF.

This clonotype was detected many times. V is TRBV7-3 and J is TRBJ2-3, with D perhaps TRBD1 (6 bases). This CDR3 spans 14 amino acids. Germline assignment: CDR1 SGHTA and CDR2 FQGTGA. V shed 5 bases and J shed 6 bases, with 15 bases lying between them. The CDR3 bases are TGTGCCAGCAGCCGCGGACAGCTTTCCGATACGCAGTATTTT. It encodes CASSRGQLSDTQYF.

Many counts were recorded for this clonotype. This chain joins TRBV20-1 and TRBJ2-5; 11 nucleotides align to TRBD2. After removal of 6 bases from V and 6 bases from J, the junction contained 9 bases not matched to a gene. The CDR3 has 14 amino acids. Germline V gives CDR1 DFQATT, CDR2 SNEGSKA (reference sequence). As DNA, the CDR3 is TGCAGTGCCCCGACTAGCGGGAACGTAAAGACCCAGTACTTC. This codes for CSAPTSGNVKTQYF.

This chain links TRBV30 with TRBJ1-2, with TRBD1 matching over 9 bases. Germline loops: CDR1 GTSNPN, CDR2 SVGIG (reference sequence). Germline trimming cut 3 bases from V and 10 bases from J; bases unmatched to any gene: 9. This CDR3 spans 13 amino acids. The CDR3, as DNA: TGTGCCTGGAGACAGGGGGCGGCGAGGTCCTACACCTTC. Amino acid sequence: CAWRQGAARSYTF.

This clonotype appeared a few times. The chain employs TRBV12-5 and TRBJ2-7; no firm D call. This CDR3 is built from 12 residues. Germline V lookup: CDR1 LGHNT, CDR2 FRNRAP. Trimming removed 6 bases from V and 2 bases from J, with 8 bases in between. The CDR3 DNA reads TGTGCTAGTGGCCCAGGACCCTACGAGCAGTACTTC. Encoded protein: CASGPGPYEQYF.

This clonotype showed up many times. CDR3: CASGQDRAATEAFF. In DNA form, the CDR3 reads TGTGCCAGCGGACAGGACAGGGCGGCCACTGAAGCTTTCTTT. The rearrangement joins TRBV7-8 to TRBJ1-1; 8 bases line up with TRBD1. The CDR3 consists of 14 residues. Losses at the gene ends were 8 bases for V and 4 bases for J; bases not matched to a gene: 9. CDR1 SGHVS and CDR2 FQNEAQ come from the germline V gene.

The rearrangement uses TRBV6-1 and TRBJ2-2; 9 bases fit TRBD1. The CDR3 length is 14 residues. CDR1 and CDR2 from the germline V gene are MNHNS and SASEGT. V trimming: 4 bases; J trimming: 3 bases; junction bases outside the gene matches: 0. CDR3 protein: CASSGTGDTGELFF. As DNA, the CDR3 is TGTGCCAGCAGTGGGACAGGGGACACCGGGGAGCTGTTTTTT.

The table lists this clonotype with a count of one. A far larger clone is only one base removed, so a read error is likely. The chain uses TRBV28 and TRBJ2-7; 7 bases agree with TRBD1. Unmatched junction bases numbered 16, after V lost 4 bases and J lost 7 bases. Germline V CDR1 and CDR2: MDHEN, SYDVKM. The CDR3 totals 16 residues. CDR3 region: CASSSQRQGSYNEQYF. The CDR3 DNA follows: TGTGCCAGCAGTTCCCAACGACAGGGATCCTACAATGAGCAGTACTTC. The complete variable domain, with remaining parts taken from reference TRBV28 and TRBJ2-7, reads DVKVTQSSRYLVKRTGEKVFLECVQDMDHENMFWYRQDPGLGLRLIYFSYDVKMKEKGDIPEGYSVSREKKERFSLILESASTNQTSMYLCASSSQRQGSYNEQYFGPGTRLTVT.

In its sample, this clonotype was seen many times. The chain joins TRBV12-3 or TRBV12-4 to TRBJ2-5; D is possibly TRBD1 or TRBD2 (6 bases each). With 8 bases removed from V and 4 bases from J, the gap between germline ends came to 23 bases. The CDR3 is 16 amino acids. Written as DNA, the CDR3 is TGTGCCAGCTCCCCGCCTCGGGGGCGGGGAGGAGAGACCCAGTACTTC. The encoded protein is CASSPPRGRGGETQYF.

This clonotype has just one count. This sequence may be a read error, since a much larger clone differs from it by one base. The chain is built from TRBV11-3 and TRBJ1-1, with D perhaps TRBD1 (6 bases). Trimming cost V 6 bases and J 4 bases, with 18 bases left between them. Germline CDR1 reads SGHNT; CDR2 reads YENEEA. This CDR3 comprises 15 residues. The DNA of the CDR3 is TGTGCCAGCAGTTCTAATGGGGGCCTGATCACTGAAGCTTTCTTT. The encoded protein is CASSSNGGLITEAFF.